This is a list of T cell receptor beta chains from one sample in a study of T-cell memory formation after mild COVID-19. TCRdb fed the 5' RACE reads into MiXCR, producing one record per CDR3 protein. The sample consists of 250,000 to 350,000 distinct CDR3 sequences, 15% of them appearing once. Source material: PBMCs or a T cell subset sorted from them (not recorded which). These receptors were taken from a man between 18 and 29 years old who had mild COVID-19 (a few samples of this study predate the infection). Cell type and time point are not known. Both conserved end residues are part of each CDR3. A D gene is named only where the DNA matches it firmly. Part of the rows lack a size; the others show once, few, many or a class for expanded clones.

clone_size	v_call	j_call	d_call	cdr3_aa	cdr3_nt
NA	TRBV20-1	TRBJ2-5	TRBD1	CSASAGQGRETQYF	TGCAGTGCTAGTGCTGGACAGGGGCGGGAGACCCAGTACTTC
few	TRBV7-2	TRBJ2-3	TRBD2	CASSLTSSSGADTQYF	TGTGCCAGCAGCTTAACTTCGTCTAGCGGAGCAGATACGCAGTATTTT
NA	TRBV28	TRBJ1-4	NA	CASTRATNEKLFF	TGTGCCAGCACGAGGGCAACTAATGAAAAACTGTTTTTT
few	TRBV6-5	TRBJ2-3	NA	CASKTGYGYTDTQYF	TGTGCCAGTAAAACAGGGTATGGGTACACAGATACGCAGTATTTT
NA	TRBV7-2	TRBJ2-3	NA	CASSRSHGTQYF	TGTGCCAGCAGCCGATCCCACGGTACGCAGTATTTT
few	TRBV20-1	TRBJ1-1	NA	CLLLGRDTEAFF	TGCCTTCTCTTGGGGAGGGACACTGAAGCTTTCTTT
few	TRBV7-2	TRBJ1-6	NA	CASSFSPTGSGNSPLHF	TGTGCCAGCAGCTTTAGCCCCACGGGGAGCGGTAATTCACCCCTCCACTTT
few	TRBV5-1	TRBJ2-3	NA	CASSTGLVTDTQYF	TGCGCCAGCAGCACCGGACTTGTCACAGATACGCAGTATTTT
NA	TRBV6-5	TRBJ2-1	NA	CASSYSRGGRWFF	TGTGCCAGCAGTTACTCGAGGGGGGGCCGTTGGTTCTTC
NA	TRBV6-5	TRBJ1-2	NA	CASSPGKLYGYTF	TGTGCCAGCAGTCCAGGGAAACTCTATGGCTACACCTTC